These T cell receptor beta chains were read from a single sample in a study of shared clonotypes between healthy human individuals. Sequencing used immunoSEQ multiplex PCR; TCRdb keeps in-frame clones, though not all of them. The table lists 2 million to 2.5 million clones, just under 95% of them singletons, with around 0.4% in the top ten. The sequenced sample consisted of naive CD4+ T cells from PBMCs. The source is a man younger than 35 in good health. Some clones in this sample may be carry-over from other donors' samples. CDR3s include the opening cysteine and the closing phenylalanine or tryptophan. Fields, in order: clone size, J gene, D gene, V gene, CDR3 DNA, CDR3 protein. A D gene is named only where the DNA matches it firmly. The size of a clone is reported for some rows only, either as once, few or many, or as a class for expanded clones.

abundance: .; j_gene: TRBJ1-2; d_gene: .; v_gene: TRBV5-5; CDR3nt: TGTGCCAGCAGCTTGGATCCGGGGCCAGGATCCACCTATGGCTACACCTTC; CDR3aa: CASSLDPGPGSTYGYTF
abundance: few; j_gene: TRBJ1-5; d_gene: .; v_gene: TRBV29-1; CDR3nt: TGCAGCGTTGGGTCCAGGGCCGATCAGCCCCAGCATTTT; CDR3aa: CSVGSRADQPQHF
abundance: .; j_gene: TRBJ1-1; d_gene: .; v_gene: TRBV2; CDR3nt: TGTGCCAGCATCCCAGGGAAGAACACTGAAGCTTTCTTT; CDR3aa: CASIPGKNTEAFF
abundance: .; j_gene: TRBJ2-3; d_gene: TRBD1; v_gene: TRBV5-1; CDR3nt: TGCGCCAGCAGCGACGGGACAGGGGGCAAAGATACGCAGTATTTT; CDR3aa: CASSDGTGGKDTQYF
abundance: .; j_gene: TRBJ1-1; d_gene: .; v_gene: TRBV5-6; CDR3nt: TGTGCCAGCAGCTCTATTACAGGATGGGCCACTGAAGCTTTCTTT; CDR3aa: CASSSITGWATEAFF
abundance: .; j_gene: TRBJ1-2; d_gene: .; v_gene: TRBV28; CDR3nt: TGTGCCAGCAGAAGCCTCCAGCAGGTTCCCACCTTC; CDR3aa: CASRSLQQVPTF
abundance: .; j_gene: TRBJ2-1; d_gene: TRBD1; v_gene: TRBV5-6; CDR3nt: TGTGCCAGCAGCCCACAGACAGGGGGCGGTGAGCAGTTCTTC; CDR3aa: CASSPQTGGGEQFF
abundance: .; j_gene: TRBJ1-1; d_gene: TRBD1; v_gene: TRBV4-3; CDR3nt: TGCGCCAGCAGCCAAGATCCAGGGGGATCGAACACTGAAGCTTTCTTT; CDR3aa: CASSQDPGGSNTEAFF
abundance: .; j_gene: TRBJ2-1; d_gene: .; v_gene: TRBV7-8; CDR3nt: TGTGCCAGCAGCTTAGCGGGGGGTGAGGATGAGCAGTTCTTC; CDR3aa: CASSLAGGEDEQFF
abundance: .; j_gene: TRBJ1-2; d_gene: TRBD1; v_gene: TRBV28; CDR3nt: TGTGCCAGCAGTTTAGAAGACAGGGGGCGAAGGGGTGGCTACACCTTC; CDR3aa: CASSLEDRGRRGGYTF
abundance: .; j_gene: TRBJ2-5; d_gene: TRBD1; v_gene: TRBV5-3; CDR3nt: TGTGCCAGAAGCTTGGTCTTCAGGGGGCAGCGAGAGACCCAGTACTTC; CDR3aa: CARSLVFRGQRETQYF
abundance: .; j_gene: TRBJ1-3; d_gene: TRBD1; v_gene: TRBV9; CDR3nt: TGTGCCAGCAGCGTAGAGGGACAGCAACGAAACACCATATATTTT; CDR3aa: CASSVEGQQRNTIYF
abundance: .; j_gene: TRBJ2-7; d_gene: .; v_gene: TRBV15; CDR3nt: TGTGCCACCAGCAGAGATTTTGACCAAGCGGACTACGAGCAGTACTTC; CDR3aa: CATSRDFDQADYEQYF
abundance: .; j_gene: TRBJ2-7; d_gene: TRBD2; v_gene: TRBV2; CDR3nt: TGTGCCAGCAGTGCAATACTAGCGGGAGCCCAGGGGGAGCAGTACTTC; CDR3aa: CASSAILAGAQGEQYF
abundance: few; j_gene: TRBJ1-5; d_gene: .; v_gene: TRBV10-3; CDR3nt: TGTGCCATCAGTGAGTCGGGTCAGCCCCAGCATTTT; CDR3aa: CAISESGQPQHF
abundance: .; j_gene: TRBJ2-5; d_gene: TRBD2; v_gene: TRBV2; CDR3nt: TGTGCCAGCAGGACCGAGGCTAGCGGGAGGGCAAGTCAAGAGACCCAGTACTTC; CDR3aa: CASRTEASGRASQETQYF
abundance: .; j_gene: TRBJ2-7; d_gene: .; v_gene: TRBV6-5; CDR3nt: TGTGCCAGCAGGATCAGAGGGGATCTCTACGAGCAGTACTTC; CDR3aa: CASRIRGDLYEQYF
abundance: .; j_gene: TRBJ1-5; d_gene: .; v_gene: TRBV12-2; CDR3nt: TGTGCAAGTCTCCCCATATCGGGGGCTGGACAGCCCCAGCATTTT; CDR3aa: CASLPISGAGQPQHF
abundance: .; j_gene: TRBJ1-1; d_gene: TRBD1; v_gene: TRBV7-2; CDR3nt: TGTGCCACCCAGGGGGGACAAAACACTGAAGCTTTCTTT; CDR3aa: CATQGGQNTEAFF
abundance: .; j_gene: TRBJ2-5; d_gene: .; v_gene: TRBV15; CDR3nt: TGTGCCACCAGCAGCCGCCGTTTGGAAGAGACCCAGTACTTC; CDR3aa: CATSSRRLEETQYF
abundance: .; j_gene: TRBJ2-1; d_gene: .; v_gene: TRBV2; CDR3nt: TGTGCCAGCACAAAGGAGGGGGGATACAATGAGCAGTTCTTC; CDR3aa: CASTKEGGYNEQFF
abundance: .; j_gene: TRBJ1-2; d_gene: .; v_gene: TRBV19; CDR3nt: TGTGCCAGTAGTCCGCGGGACCTAGATGGCTATGGCTACACCTTC; CDR3aa: CASSPRDLDGYGYTF
abundance: .; j_gene: TRBJ2-7; d_gene: TRBD1; v_gene: TRBV6-5; CDR3nt: TGTGCCAGCAGTTACTCGAGACAGGGGGCGCTCAACGAGCAGTACTTC; CDR3aa: CASSYSRQGALNEQYF
abundance: once; j_gene: TRBJ2-7; d_gene: TRBD2; v_gene: TRBV5-1; CDR3nt: TGCGCCAGCAGTTTTACCGGGACTAGCGGAGAGGGCGAGCAGTACTTC; CDR3aa: CASSFTGTSGEGEQYF
abundance: .; j_gene: TRBJ1-1; d_gene: TRBD1; v_gene: TRBV6-1; CDR3nt: TGTGCCAGCAGTGAAGTTTTTGGGACAGGGAGGAGCGCTGAAGCTTTCTTT; CDR3aa: CASSEVFGTGRSAEAFF
abundance: .; j_gene: TRBJ1-2; d_gene: TRBD1; v_gene: TRBV14; CDR3nt: TGTGCCAGCACCCAGCGAGGGGGCGCGGAAGGCTACACCTTC; CDR3aa: CASTQRGGAEGYTF
abundance: .; j_gene: TRBJ2-1; d_gene: .; v_gene: TRBV28; CDR3nt: TGTGCCAGCAGTTTTGTTAGGAGTGAGCAGTTCTTC; CDR3aa: CASSFVRSEQFF
abundance: .; j_gene: TRBJ1-5; d_gene: TRBD1; v_gene: TRBV6-1; CDR3nt: TGTGCCATCAGGGGGCACAGCAATCAGCCCCAGCATTTT; CDR3aa: CAIRGHSNQPQHF
abundance: .; j_gene: TRBJ1-4; d_gene: .; v_gene: TRBV7-8; CDR3nt: TGTGCCAGCAGCTTAGGGGTTGATCCAACTAATGAAAAACTGTTTTTT; CDR3aa: CASSLGVDPTNEKLFF
abundance: .; j_gene: TRBJ1-1; d_gene: TRBD1; v_gene: TRBV28; CDR3nt: TGTGCCAGCAGGACAGGGTGGACTGAAGCTTTCTTT; CDR3aa: CASRTGWTEAFF
abundance: .; j_gene: TRBJ2-6; d_gene: .; v_gene: TRBV27; CDR3nt: TGTGCCAGCAGTTCTTACTCTGGGGCCAACGTCCTGACTTTC; CDR3aa: CASSSYSGANVLTF
abundance: .; j_gene: TRBJ1-4; d_gene: .; v_gene: TRBV6-5; CDR3nt: TGTGCCAGCAAGGGGTGGGCACAGGGCGGTGAAAAACTGTTTTTT; CDR3aa: CASKGWAQGGEKLFF
abundance: .; j_gene: TRBJ2-2; d_gene: TRBD1; v_gene: TRBV7-9; CDR3nt: TGTGCCAGCAGCTCAGGGACAGGGAGGAAGGACGGGGAGCTGTTTTTT; CDR3aa: CASSSGTGRKDGELFF
abundance: .; j_gene: TRBJ2-1; d_gene: TRBD2; v_gene: TRBV6-5; CDR3nt: TGTGCCAGCAGTTATAGTGGAGGGAGGGCGGGCAATGAGCAGTTCTTC; CDR3aa: CASSYSGGRAGNEQFF
abundance: .; j_gene: TRBJ1-1; d_gene: .; v_gene: TRBV7-9; CDR3nt: TGTGCCAGCAGCCTACACGGCGATGAAGCTTTCTTT; CDR3aa: CASSLHGDEAFF
abundance: .; j_gene: TRBJ2-2; d_gene: TRBD1; v_gene: TRBV6-5; CDR3nt: TGTGCCAGCAGTTTACAGGGGCCCTCCGCCGGGGAGCTGTTTTTT; CDR3aa: CASSLQGPSAGELFF
abundance: .; j_gene: TRBJ2-3; d_gene: .; v_gene: TRBV27; CDR3nt: TGTGCCAGCAGTTCCATGTCCACAGATACGCAGTATTTT; CDR3aa: CASSSMSTDTQYF
abundance: .; j_gene: TRBJ2-3; d_gene: .; v_gene: TRBV5-1; CDR3nt: TGCGCCAGCAGCTTGGGTGACTTTACAGATACGCAGTATTTT; CDR3aa: CASSLGDFTDTQYF
abundance: .; j_gene: TRBJ2-7; d_gene: .; v_gene: TRBV19; CDR3nt: TGTGCCAGTAGTATGGGTGCCAGCCGGGACGAGCAGTACTTC; CDR3aa: CASSMGASRDEQYF
abundance: .; j_gene: TRBJ1-1; d_gene: TRBD1; v_gene: TRBV18; CDR3nt: TGTGCCAGCTCACCCCCAGGGACAGGTCGCCAGAACACTGAAGCTTTCTTT; CDR3aa: CASSPPGTGRQNTEAFF
abundance: .; j_gene: TRBJ1-3; d_gene: .; v_gene: TRBV9; CDR3nt: TGTGCCAGCAGCGTAGTAGCTCTACCCTCTGGAAACACCATATATTTT; CDR3aa: CASSVVALPSGNTIYF
abundance: .; j_gene: TRBJ1-1; d_gene: .; v_gene: TRBV28; CDR3nt: TGTGCCAGCAGTTTATTCCCCAGCAGGGACACTGAAGCTTTCTTT; CDR3aa: CASSLFPSRDTEAFF
abundance: .; j_gene: TRBJ2-7; d_gene: TRBD2; v_gene: TRBV6-4; CDR3nt: TGTGCCAGCAGTGACTCCCTCAGCGGGAGTCCTAAAAACGAGCAGTACTTC; CDR3aa: CASSDSLSGSPKNEQYF
abundance: once; j_gene: TRBJ1-4; d_gene: .; v_gene: TRBV27; CDR3nt: TGTGCCAGCAGTATAAAACTCCGGGCCGAGGGGCGTGAAAAACTGTTTTTT; CDR3aa: CASSIKLRAEGREKLFF
abundance: .; j_gene: TRBJ1-2; d_gene: .; v_gene: TRBV29-1; CDR3nt: TGCAGCGCTGGGACTGGGGGTGATAATGGCTACACCTTC; CDR3aa: CSAGTGGDNGYTF
abundance: .; j_gene: TRBJ2-1; d_gene: .; v_gene: TRBV5-1; CDR3nt: TGCGCCAGCACCGCCCAGGGCCACAATGAGCAGTTCTTC; CDR3aa: CASTAQGHNEQFF
abundance: .; j_gene: TRBJ2-5; d_gene: .; v_gene: TRBV6-1; CDR3nt: TGTGCCAGCGGTAACTCTCGTGCGGAGACCCAGTACTTC; CDR3aa: CASGNSRAETQYF
abundance: .; j_gene: TRBJ1-2; d_gene: TRBD1; v_gene: TRBV28; CDR3nt: TGTGCCAGCAGTTACTCCTCGGGACAGGCTGGCCCGGGGTATGGCCACACCTTC; CDR3aa: CASSYSSGQAGPGYGHTF
abundance: .; j_gene: TRBJ2-1; d_gene: TRBD1; v_gene: TRBV10-3; CDR3nt: TGTGCCATCAGTGAAGGGGACAGGGGGGGCGATGAGCAGTTCTTC; CDR3aa: CAISEGDRGGDEQFF
abundance: once; j_gene: TRBJ2-1; d_gene: .; v_gene: TRBV4-3; CDR3nt: TGCGCCAGCAGCCACCTGGAGGGCCTATACAATGAGCAGTTCTTC; CDR3aa: CASSHLEGLYNEQFF
abundance: once; j_gene: TRBJ1-2; d_gene: .; v_gene: TRBV6-5; CDR3nt: TGTGCCAGCAGCCGACAGGAAAACTATGGCTACACCTTC; CDR3aa: CASSRQENYGYTF
abundance: .; j_gene: TRBJ1-5; d_gene: .; v_gene: TRBV23-1; CDR3nt: TGCGCCAGCAGTCAATCTTTTCCCCTCCGGACTCTCAGAGGGAATAGCAATCAGCCCCAGCATTTT; CDR3aa: CASSQSFPLRTLRGNSNQPQHF